These 25 T cell receptor beta chains came from one sample sequenced in a study of blood T cell repertoires in COVID-19. Produced via immunoSEQ multiplex PCR; TCRdb's table is partial and in-frame only. Of fewer than 250,000 clones detected, around 86% appear once; the ten largest clones hold 1.5% to 2%. Sequenced input: peripheral blood. Receptor source: a woman aged 60-75 years who had recovered from COVID-19.

V is TRBV4-3 and J is TRBJ2-7, with a weak D call TRBD1 (5 bases). The CDR3 has 15 amino acids. Germline assignment: CDR1 LGHNA and CDR2 YSLEER. V was clipped by 3 bases and J by 0 bases, with 12 bases between them. This CDR3 is CASSQATVHSYEQYF. The DNA of the CDR3 is TGCGCCAGCAGCCAGGCGACAGTCCACTCCTACGAGCAGTACTTC.

The rearrangement links TRBV5-4 to TRBJ2-5, with TRBD2 matching over 10 bases. The germline gives CDR1 SGHNT, CDR2 YYREEE (reference sequence). Trimming at V came to 4 bases and at J to 5 bases, leaving 8 bases not matched to a gene. This CDR3 has 15 residues. As DNA, the CDR3 is TGTGCCAGCAGCGGTACTAGCGGGGCTGGGGAGACCCAGTACTTC. Amino acids: CASSGTSGAGETQYF. The variable domain in full, with the rest retrieved from reference TRBV5-4 and TRBJ2-5, is ETGVTQSPTHLIKTRGQQVTLRCSSQSGHNTVSWYQQALGQGPQFIFQYYREEENGRGNFPPRFSGLQFPNYSSELNVNALELDDSALYLCASSGTSGAGETQYFGPGTRLLVL.

This rearrangement joins TRBV10-3 to TRBJ2-2; TRBD2 is a possible D gene (6 bases). The germline CDR1 and CDR2 sequences are ENHRY and SYGVKD. V lost 8 bases and J lost 1, with 8 bases in between. This CDR3 is 13 amino acids long. The CDR3 is CAISEGNTGELFF. CDR3 coding DNA: TGTGCCATCTCGGAGGGGAACACCGGGGAGCTGTTTTTT.

The chain links TRBV28 to TRBJ2-7; 9 bases are a match to TRBD2. CDR1 and CDR2 from the germline V gene are MDHEN and SYDVKM. The trim removed 6 bases at V and 7 bases at J, leaving 13 bases unmatched. This CDR3 has 15 residues. This CDR3 reads CASSLAGQTYGEQYF. The CDR3 DNA sequence: TGTGCCAGCAGCCTAGCGGGGCAGACCTACGGGGAGCAGTACTTC.

The rearrangement joins TRBV27 to TRBJ1-2; D perhaps matches TRBD1 (5 bases). V was pared by 3 bases and J by 5 bases, with 7 bases between. The germline CDR1 and CDR2 sequences are MNHEY and SMNVEV (reference sequence). The CDR3 sequence is 12 residues long. The CDR3 reads CASSFTGYGYTF. The DNA of the CDR3 is TGTGCCAGCAGTTTCACAGGTTATGGCTACACCTTC.

The chain uses TRBV29-1 and TRBJ2-7, with D perhaps matching TRBD1 (5 bases). Trimming took 4 bases from V and 4 from J, leaving 14 bases between them. The CDR3 totals 13 residues. Germline V gene sequence: CDR1 SQVTM, CDR2 ANQGSEA. The CDR3 DNA sequence: TGCAGCGTTGTGGGCAGGGTGGGGTACGAGCAGTACTTC. It encodes CSVVGRVGYEQYF.

The chain employs TRBV12-3 or TRBV12-4 and TRBJ1-1; D not certain. V gave up 8 bases and J gave up 2 bases, with 12 bases separating them. The CDR3 runs to 13 residues. The CDR3 DNA is TGTGCCAGCGCTACAGTCACCAACACTGAAGCTTTCTTT. It encodes CASATVTNTEAFF.

The V gene is TRBV23-1, the J gene TRBJ1-1; D call uncertain. TRBV23-1 has ORF status, its function being uncertain. V was clipped by 4 bases and J by 1 base, with 7 bases between them. The CDR3 totals 13 residues. The CDR3 region has the DNA TGCGCCAGCAGTCGGGCGGGGAACACTGAAGCTTTCTTT. This sequence encodes CASSRAGNTEAFF.

The chain is built from TRBV16 and TRBJ1-6; perhaps TRBD1 as D (6 bases). V lost 3 bases and J lost 7, with 13 bases in between. The V gene's germline CDR1 is KGHSY and CDR2 FQNENV. This CDR3 is 15 amino acids long. CDR3: CASSQSGQMNSPLHF. The CDR3 DNA sequence: TGTGCCAGCAGCCAGTCCGGACAGATGAATTCACCCCTCCACTTT.

This clone was detected once. As DNA, the CDR3 is TGTGCCAGCAGTGTATGGGGCAGTCCCACCGGGGAGCTGTTTTTT. Protein product: CASSVWGSPTGELFF. The J gene is TRBJ2-2, the V gene TRBV27; D is perhaps TRBD1 (5 bases). The CDR3 has 15 amino acids. Germline lookup yields CDR1 MNHEY and CDR2 SMNVEV (reference sequence). Trimming removed 5 bases at V and 4 bases at J, with 14 bases between.

This clone was seen just once. This sequence joins TRBV9 and TRBJ2-1, with 12 bases matching TRBD2. The CDR3 length is 15 residues. V shed 3 bases and J 6 bases; nucleotides not matched to a gene: 4. The germline V gene has CDR1 SGDLS and CDR2 YYNGEE. CDR3 coding DNA: TGTGCCAGCAGCGCCCTAGCGGGGGGGATCAATGAGCAGTTCTTC. As protein: CASSALAGGINEQFF.

V gene TRBV5-1 combines with J gene TRBJ1-2, with 10 bases matching TRBD1. Per germline, CDR1 SGHRS and CDR2 YFSETQ. J lost 7 bases, V lost 5 bases, and 20 bases had no gene match. The CDR3 spans 18 residues. In nucleotides, the CDR3 is TGCGCCAGCAGTCCTAACCCACCGGGACAGGGGATTCTTAGTGGCTACACCTTC. Translation gives CASSPNPPGQGILSGYTF.

This chain joins TRBV2 and TRBJ2-5; D unclear. This CDR3 spans 14 amino acids. CDR1 and CDR2 (germline): SNHLY, FYNNEI. Trimming took 0 bases from V and 2 from J, leaving 7 bases between them. CDR3: CASSEASSQETQYF. DNA for the CDR3: TGTGCCAGCAGTGAAGCCTCCAGTCAAGAGACCCAGTACTTC. Combining the CDR3 with reference TRBV2 and TRBJ2-5 gives the whole variable domain EPEVTQTPSHQVTQMGQEVILRCVPISNHLYFYWYRQILGQKVEFLVSFYNNEISEKSEIFDDQFSVERPDGSNFTLKIRSTKLEDSAMYFCASSEASSQETQYFGPGTRLLVL.

The chain is built from TRBV5-1 and TRBJ2-5; D gene ambiguous. The length of the CDR3 is 12 residues. Per germline, CDR1 SGHRS and CDR2 YFSETQ. V lost 6 bases to trimming and J lost 0 bases, with 6 bases between them. The CDR3 reads CASTSNQETQYF. The DNA for the CDR3 is TGCGCCAGCACGAGCAACCAAGAGACCCAGTACTTC. The full variable domain, with the rest looked up from reference TRBV5-1 and TRBJ2-5, is KAGVTQTPRYLIKTRGQQVTLSCSPISGHRSVSWYQQTPGQGLQFLFEYFSETQRNKGNFPGRFSGRQFSNSRSEMNVSTLELGDSALYLCASTSNQETQYFGPGTRLLVL.

The chain carries TRBV7-3 and TRBJ2-2; D is perhaps TRBD1 (5 bases). V lost 4 bases to trimming and J lost 4 bases, with 7 bases between them. From germline, CDR1 is SGHTA and CDR2 FQGTGA. This CDR3 comprises 13 residues. The CDR3 sequence: CASSSTVTGELFF. For the CDR3, the DNA is TGTGCCAGCAGCTCGACAGTCACCGGGGAGCTGTTTTTT.

J is TRBJ1-6 and V is TRBV18; maybe TRBD1 (6 bases). This CDR3 has 16 amino acids. Germline V gives CDR1 KGHSH, CDR2 LQKENI. V was cut by 6 bases and J by 7 bases, with 19 bases left in between. The CDR3, as DNA: TGTGCCAGCTCCCTCCAGGGGCGACTCACCAATTCACCCCTCCACTTT. Amino acids: CASSLQGRLTNSPLHF.

The chain is built from TRBV27 and TRBJ1-5; no clear D gene. Germline V lookup: CDR1 MNHEY, CDR2 SMNVEV (reference sequence). The CDR3 is 13 residues long. V lost 6 bases and J 0 bases, leaving 6 bases between the germline ends. The CDR3 spells CASRGPSNQPQHF. The CDR3 coding sequence is TGTGCCAGCAGGGGCCCTAGCAATCAGCCCCAGCATTTT.

This clone was detected once. An end of the junction does not agree with germline; a read error may underlie this. The chain employs TRBV10-3 and TRBJ1-2; 10 positions agree with TRBD1. The CDR3 covers 13 residues. Germline V gene lookup returns CDR1 ENHRY and CDR2 SYGVKD. In DNA, the CDR3 is TGTGCCATCAAGAGGGACAGGGGTTTTTCAGCAGAGTTC. Its translation: CAIKRDRGFSAEF.

The J gene is TRBJ2-1, the V gene TRBV19, with TRBD1 matching over 7 bases. V lost 4 bases to trimming and J lost 5 bases; unmatched junction nucleotides: 8. The CDR3 is made up of 15 amino acids. Germline lookup yields CDR1 LNHDA and CDR2 SQIVND (reference sequence). CDR3 sequence (DNA): TGTGCCAGTAGTAGACAGGGAGTGGGGAACAATGAGCAGTTCTTC. Translating it yields CASSRQGVGNNEQFF.

The CDR3 is CASSSDRVGYTF. For the CDR3, the DNA is TGTGCCAGCAGCTCCGACAGGGTTGGCTACACCTTC. This chain joins TRBV7-3 and TRBJ1-2; 7 bases align to TRBD1. The CDR3 is made up of 12 amino acids. CDR1 and CDR2 (germline): SGHTA, FQGTGA. Unmatched junction bases numbered 3, after V lost 4 bases and J lost 7 bases.

The chain uses TRBV4-1 and TRBJ2-3; tentative D call: TRBD2 (5 bases). The germline V gene has CDR1 MGHRA and CDR2 YSYEKL. The CDR3 loop spans 16 amino acids. V lost 1 base, J lost 2 bases, and 13 bases lay in between. The CDR3 reads CASSQASGRYTDTQYF. CDR3 DNA: TGCGCCAGCAGCCAAGCGTCGGGGAGATACACAGATACGCAGTATTTT.

This sequence joins TRBV5-1 and TRBJ2-2, with a tentative D call TRBD1 (6 bases). The ends were cut back, 4 bases at V and 0 bases at J, with 13 bases in the middle. CDR1 and CDR2 from the germline V gene are SGHRS and YFSETQ. The CDR3 extends over 16 amino acids. The CDR3 coding sequence is TGCGCCAGCAGCCCGGATGGGGGCTCGAACACCGGGGAGCTGTTTTTT. Protein product: CASSPDGGSNTGELFF.

The rearrangement links TRBV28 to TRBJ2-5; TRBD2 aligns across 13 bases. CDR1 is MDHEN, CDR2 SYDVKM, per germline. J lost 5 bases, V lost 5 bases, and 5 bases had no gene match. CDR3 size: 15 residues. In DNA, the CDR3 is TGTGCCAGCAGTCTCCGGACTAGCGGGGGTGAGACCCAGTACTTC. Its translation is CASSLRTSGGETQYF.

This clone came up once. V usage is TRBV28 and J usage is TRBJ1-4, with a possible D match to TRBD1 (5 bases). Germline assignment: CDR1 MDHEN and CDR2 SYDVKM. The V end was cut by 0 bases, the J end by 0 bases, with 8 bases between. The CDR3 covers 16 residues. The chain's CDR3 is CASSLWGGATNEKLFF. The CDR3 DNA sequence: TGTGCCAGCAGTTTATGGGGAGGGGCAACTAATGAAAAACTGTTTTTT.

This chain links TRBV6-2 or TRBV6-3 with TRBJ2-1; 12 bases are a match to TRBD2. CDR1 and CDR2 from the germline V gene are MNHEY and SVGEGT. The J segment lost 4 bases and the V segment lost 5 bases, leaving 6 bases of the junction unmatched. The CDR3 spans 16 residues. CDR3 coding DNA: TGTGCCAGCAGTCAGACTAGCGGGGGATATTACAATGAGCAGTTCTTC. It translates to CASSQTSGGYYNEQFF.